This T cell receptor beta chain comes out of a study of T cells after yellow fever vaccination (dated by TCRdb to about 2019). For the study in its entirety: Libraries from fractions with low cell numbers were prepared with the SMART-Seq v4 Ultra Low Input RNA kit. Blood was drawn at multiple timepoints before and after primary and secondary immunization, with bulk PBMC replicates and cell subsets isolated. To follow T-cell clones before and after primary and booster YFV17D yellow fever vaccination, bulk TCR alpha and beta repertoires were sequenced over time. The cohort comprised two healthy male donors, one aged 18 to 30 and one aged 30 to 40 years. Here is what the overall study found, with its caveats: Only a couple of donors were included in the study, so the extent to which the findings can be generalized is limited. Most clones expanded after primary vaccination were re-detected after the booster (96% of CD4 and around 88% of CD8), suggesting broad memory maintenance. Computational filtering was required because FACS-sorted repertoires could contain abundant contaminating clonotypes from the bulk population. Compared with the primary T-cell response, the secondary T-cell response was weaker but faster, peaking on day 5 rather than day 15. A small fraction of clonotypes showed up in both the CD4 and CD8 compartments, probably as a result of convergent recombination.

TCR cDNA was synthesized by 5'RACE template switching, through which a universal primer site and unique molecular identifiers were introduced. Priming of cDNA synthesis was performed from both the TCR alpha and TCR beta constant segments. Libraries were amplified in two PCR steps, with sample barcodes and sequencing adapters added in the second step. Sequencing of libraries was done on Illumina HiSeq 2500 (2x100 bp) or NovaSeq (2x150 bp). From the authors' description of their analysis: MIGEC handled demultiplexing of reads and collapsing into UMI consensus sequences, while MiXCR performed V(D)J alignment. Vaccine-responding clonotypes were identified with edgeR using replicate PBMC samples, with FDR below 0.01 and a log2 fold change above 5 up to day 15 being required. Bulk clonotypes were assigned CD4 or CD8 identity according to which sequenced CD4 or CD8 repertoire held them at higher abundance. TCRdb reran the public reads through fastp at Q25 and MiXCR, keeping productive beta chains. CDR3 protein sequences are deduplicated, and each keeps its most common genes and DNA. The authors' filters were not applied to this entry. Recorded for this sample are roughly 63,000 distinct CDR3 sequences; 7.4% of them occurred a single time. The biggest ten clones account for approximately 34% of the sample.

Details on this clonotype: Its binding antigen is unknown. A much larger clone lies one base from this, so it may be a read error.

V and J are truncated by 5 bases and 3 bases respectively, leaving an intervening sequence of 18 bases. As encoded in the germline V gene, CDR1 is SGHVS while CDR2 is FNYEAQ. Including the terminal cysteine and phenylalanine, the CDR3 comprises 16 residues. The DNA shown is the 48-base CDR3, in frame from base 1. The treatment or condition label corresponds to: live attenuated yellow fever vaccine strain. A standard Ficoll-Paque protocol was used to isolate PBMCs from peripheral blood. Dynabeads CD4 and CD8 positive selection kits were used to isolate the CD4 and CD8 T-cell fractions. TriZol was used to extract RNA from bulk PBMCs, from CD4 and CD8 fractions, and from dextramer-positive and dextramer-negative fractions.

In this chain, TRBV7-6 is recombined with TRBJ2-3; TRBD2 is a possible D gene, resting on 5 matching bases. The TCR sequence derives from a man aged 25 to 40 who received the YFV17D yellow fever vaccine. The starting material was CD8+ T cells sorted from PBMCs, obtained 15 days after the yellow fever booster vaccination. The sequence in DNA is TGTGCCAGCAGCACCAGAGGACGGACTGTTACAGATACGCAGTATTTT. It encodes CASSTRGRTVTDTQYF.